These T cell receptor beta chains were read from a single sample in a study of shared clonotypes between healthy human individuals. The method was immunoSEQ multiplex PCR; TCRdb's version includes in-frame clones alone and lacks a portion of them. The sample has fewer than 1 million clones; 96% are singletons. The specimen sequenced was naive CD8+ T cells sorted from blood. These receptors all come from a man younger than 45 in good health. CDR3s include the opening cysteine and the closing phenylalanine or tryptophan. D genes are given only for firm matches. Clone size appears in some rows only: once, few, many, or a class for an expanded clone.

>.|TRBJ2-7|TRBV5-1|TRBD2
CASSLGAREASF
TGCGCCAGCAGCTTGGGGGCCCGGGAGGCTTCCTTC
>.|TRBJ2-7|TRBV10-2|TRBD2
CAIQSGGLAGGPQYF
TGCGCCATCCAAAGCGGGGGACTAGCGGGAGGGCCCCAGTACTTC
>.|TRBJ2-3|TRBV9|.
CASSVRHKTSTDTQYF
TGTGCCAGCAGCGTAAGACATAAGACGAGCACAGATACGCAGTATTTT
>.|TRBJ2-1|TRBV15|.
CATSSGIEGSYNEQFF
TGTGCCACCAGCAGTGGGATTGAAGGGAGCTACAATGAGCAGTTCTTC
>.|TRBJ2-5|TRBV27|TRBD1
CASKPGTDYQETQYF
TGTGCCAGCAAACCCGGGACAGACTACCAAGAGACCCAGTACTTC
>.|TRBJ1-2|TRBV29-1|.
CSVDPGLGYTF
TGCAGCGTTGATCCGGGGCTTGGCTACACCTTC
>.|TRBJ1-1|TRBV9|TRBD1
CASSVQGGEAFF
TGTGCCAGCAGCGTTCAGGGGGGTGAAGCTTTCTTT
>once|TRBJ1-3|TRBV9|.
CASSVGPGDKGRYF
TGTGCCAGCAGCGTAGGGCCGGGGGATAAGGGGCGATATTTT
>.|TRBJ2-3|TRBV28|TRBD1
CASSILSRTGSYTDTQYF
TGTGCCAGCAGTATTCTATCGCGGACAGGATCATACACAGATACGCAGTATTTT
>once|TRBJ2-1|TRBV11-2|TRBD2
CASSLGYSAGGLVYGEQFF
TGTGCCAGCAGCTTAGGTTACTCAGCGGGAGGCTTGGTTTACGGTGAGCAGTTCTTC
>.|TRBJ1-1|TRBV14|.
CASSPSWGPTTEAFF
TGTGCCAGCAGCCCAAGTTGGGGACCTACCACTGAAGCTTTCTTT
>.|TRBJ1-5|TRBV7-2|.
CASSLWVKPDQPQHF
TGTGCCAGCAGCTTATGGGTAAAACCGGATCAGCCCCAGCATTTT
>.|TRBJ2-7|TRBV7-9|.
CASSFSGEQYF
TGTGCCAGCAGCTTTTCGGGGGAGCAGTACTTC
>.|TRBJ1-4|TRBV2|.
CASRLDSSRGEKLFF
TGTGCCAGCAGATTAGACAGTTCAAGAGGCGAAAAACTGTTTTTT
>.|TRBJ2-7|TRBV7-9|.
CASSPGGGTAGEVHEQYF
TGTGCCAGCAGCCCCGGGGGGGGGACAGCGGGAGAAGTCCACGAGCAGTACTTC
>.|TRBJ1-1|TRBV4-2|.
CASSLGEDWTAEAFF
TGTGCCAGCAGCCTCGGCGAGGATTGGACAGCTGAAGCTTTCTTT
>.|TRBJ2-2|TRBV14|TRBD2
CASSQEPGTSSTPAGELFF
TGTGCCAGCAGCCAAGAGCCCGGGACTAGCTCCACTCCAGCCGGGGAGCTGTTTTTT
>.|TRBJ2-7|TRBV15|.
CATSRDRGRIRTELSYEQYF
TGTGCCACCAGCAGAGATCGAGGTCGGATTAGGACTGAGCTAAGTTACGAGCAGTACTTC
>.|TRBJ2-7|TRBV7-9|TRBD1
CASSSKEQGPREQYF
TGTGCCAGCAGCTCAAAAGAACAGGGGCCGAGGGAGCAGTACTTC
>.|TRBJ2-1|TRBV4-1|TRBD1
CASSPGQVNEQFF
TGCGCCAGCAGCCCGGGACAGGTGAATGAGCAGTTCTTC
>.|TRBJ2-7|TRBV7-2|TRBD2
CASSLLAVSISYEQYF
TGTGCCAGCAGCTTACTAGCGGTTAGTATCTCCTACGAGCAGTACTTC
>.|TRBJ2-3|TRBV7-9|.
CASSLRGAGTDTQYF
TGTGCCAGCAGCTTACGGGGGGCAGGGACAGATACGCAGTATTTT
>.|TRBJ2-3|TRBV9|TRBD2
CASSLRLADTDTQYF
TGTGCCAGCAGCTTAAGACTAGCGGACACAGATACGCAGTATTTT
>.|TRBJ2-1|TRBV10-1|TRBD1
CASSGGQGGSYNEQFF
TGCGCCAGCAGTGGGGGACAGGGGGGCTCCTACAATGAGCAGTTCTTC
>.|TRBJ2-7|TRBV28|TRBD2
CASSSRLAGADEQYF
TGTGCCAGCAGTTCGCGACTAGCGGGAGCCGACGAGCAGTACTTC
>.|TRBJ2-2|TRBV9|TRBD2
CASSPVGGWRAGELFF
TGTGCCAGCAGCCCCGTGGGGGGGTGGAGGGCCGGGGAGCTGTTTTTT
>once|TRBJ2-3|TRBV4-1|.
CASSQESGGADTQYF
TGCGCCAGCAGCCAAGAGTCAGGGGGGGCAGATACGCAGTATTTT
>.|TRBJ2-5|TRBV27|TRBD2
CASSYSWGVAGETQYF
TGTGCCAGCAGTTATTCCTGGGGGGTAGCGGGAGAGACCCAGTACTTC
>.|TRBJ2-7|TRBV5-6|.
CASSTSRDSNPYEQYF
TGTGCCAGCAGCACATCGCGGGACAGCAACCCCTACGAGCAGTACTTC
>.|TRBJ2-3|TRBV4-1|.
CASSQWPIKADTQYF
TGCGCCAGCAGCCAATGGCCTATAAAAGCAGATACGCAGTATTTT
>.|TRBJ1-5|TRBV4-2|TRBD1
CASSQDRTGGGQPQHF
TGTGCCAGCAGCCAAGATCGGACAGGGGGTGGTCAGCCCCAGCATTTT
>.|TRBJ2-1|TRBV27|TRBD2
CASSSSTSGRYNEQFF
TGTGCCAGCAGTTCCAGCACTAGCGGAAGATACAATGAGCAGTTCTTC
>.|TRBJ2-5|TRBV18|.
CASSGVQETQYF
TGTGCCAGCTCAGGAGTACAAGAGACCCAGTACTTC
>.|TRBJ2-2|TRBV4-3|TRBD2
CASSQEPSGVLAGELFF
TGCGCCAGCAGCCAAGAGCCTAGCGGGGTATTGGCCGGGGAGCTGTTTTTT
>.|TRBJ2-7|TRBV27|TRBD1
CASSSPGQSSYEQYF
TGTGCCAGCAGTTCACCGGGACAGAGCTCCTACGAGCAGTACTTC
>.|TRBJ2-2|TRBV11-3|TRBD2
CASSPLGAGLTGELFF
TGTGCCAGCAGCCCCTTGGGAGCGGGGCTGACCGGGGAGCTGTTTTTT
>.|TRBJ2-3|TRBV19|.
CASSIRADTQYF
TGTGCCAGTAGTATTCGGGCGGATACGCAGTATTTT
>.|TRBJ1-5|TRBV19|.
CASSLGYSNQPQHF
TGTGCCAGTAGCTTAGGATATAGCAATCAGCCCCAGCATTTT
>once|TRBJ2-1|TRBV28|.
CASSAGNNEQFF
TGTGCCAGCAGTGCAGGGAACAATGAGCAGTTCTTC
>.|TRBJ2-7|TRBV5-6|.
CASSSASLVGEYYEQYF
TGTGCCAGCAGTTCGGCCTCTTTAGTTGGGGAATACTACGAGCAGTACTTC
>.|TRBJ2-7|TRBV11-2|.
CASSFGGLRYEQYF
TGTGCCAGCAGCTTTGGGGGCCTACGGTACGAGCAGTACTTC
>.|TRBJ2-7|TRBV18|.
CASSPEVADTYEQYF
TGTGCCAGCTCACCAGAGGTAGCGGACACCTACGAGCAGTACTTC
>.|TRBJ2-1|TRBV5-5|TRBD2
CASSLVGTSGIGNEQFF
TGTGCCAGCAGCTTGGTCGGGACTAGCGGGATAGGGAATGAGCAGTTCTTC
>.|TRBJ2-1|TRBV19|TRBD2
CASSLTSGNEQFF
TGTGCCAGTAGTCTGACTAGCGGGAATGAGCAGTTCTTC
>.|TRBJ2-1|TRBV27|.
CASAGTAGVNEQFF
TGTGCCAGCGCCGGGACGGCCGGTGTCAATGAGCAGTTCTTC
>.|TRBJ2-7|TRBV2|TRBD2
CASRGLAGAWDEQYF
TGTGCCAGCAGGGGACTAGCGGGAGCTTGGGACGAGCAGTACTTC
>.|TRBJ2-1|TRBV4-1|TRBD2
CASSSLAGVFNEQFF
TGCGCCAGCAGCTCCCTAGCGGGAGTGTTTAATGAGCAGTTCTTC
>.|TRBJ2-7|TRBV27|TRBD1
CASSSGQGTYEQYF
TGTGCCAGCAGTTCGGGACAGGGGACCTACGAGCAGTACTTC
>.|TRBJ2-1|TRBV7-6|TRBD2
CASSSPAGGIYNEQFF
TGTGCCAGCAGCTCCCCAGCGGGAGGTATCTACAATGAGCAGTTCTTC
>.|TRBJ2-7|TRBV13|TRBD2
CASSRRLAGGFLSYEQYF
TGTGCCAGCAGCCGAAGACTAGCGGGAGGGTTTTTGTCCTACGAGCAGTACTTC
>once|TRBJ2-2|TRBV27|.
CASSSQRGSNTGELFF
TGTGCCAGCAGTTCCCAACGGGGTTCGAACACCGGGGAGCTGTTTTTT
>.|TRBJ1-5|TRBV7-9|.
CASSPGDGGNQPQHF
TGTGCCAGCAGCCCGGGGGACGGGGGGAATCAGCCCCAGCATTTT